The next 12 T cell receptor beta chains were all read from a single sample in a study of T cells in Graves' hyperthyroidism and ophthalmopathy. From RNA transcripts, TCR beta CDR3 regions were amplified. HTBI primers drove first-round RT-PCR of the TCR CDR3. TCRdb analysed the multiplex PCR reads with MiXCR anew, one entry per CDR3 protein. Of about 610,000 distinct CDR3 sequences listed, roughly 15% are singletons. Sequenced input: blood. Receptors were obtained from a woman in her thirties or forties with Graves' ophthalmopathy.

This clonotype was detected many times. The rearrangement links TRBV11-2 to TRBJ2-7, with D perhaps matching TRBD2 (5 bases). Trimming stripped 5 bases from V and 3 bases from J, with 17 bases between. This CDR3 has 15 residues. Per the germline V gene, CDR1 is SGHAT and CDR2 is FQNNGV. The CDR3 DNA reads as TGTGCCAGCAGCCTCGATGGGAGAGACTTCTACGAGCAGTACTTC. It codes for CASSLDGRDFYEQYF.

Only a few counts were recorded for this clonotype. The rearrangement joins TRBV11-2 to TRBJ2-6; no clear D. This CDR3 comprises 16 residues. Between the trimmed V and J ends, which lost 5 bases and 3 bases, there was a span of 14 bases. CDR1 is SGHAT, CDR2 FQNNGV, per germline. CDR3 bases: TGTGCCAGCAGCCCCGATAAGGGTTATGGGGCCAACGTCCTGACTTTC. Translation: CASSPDKGYGANVLTF.

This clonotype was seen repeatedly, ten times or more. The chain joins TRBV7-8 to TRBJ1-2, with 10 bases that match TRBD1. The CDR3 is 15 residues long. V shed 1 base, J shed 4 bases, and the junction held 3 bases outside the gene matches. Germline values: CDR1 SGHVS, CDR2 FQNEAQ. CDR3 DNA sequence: TGTGCCAGCAGCTTAGGAGGGACAGGGGTCTATGGCTACACCTTC. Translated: CASSLGGTGVYGYTF.

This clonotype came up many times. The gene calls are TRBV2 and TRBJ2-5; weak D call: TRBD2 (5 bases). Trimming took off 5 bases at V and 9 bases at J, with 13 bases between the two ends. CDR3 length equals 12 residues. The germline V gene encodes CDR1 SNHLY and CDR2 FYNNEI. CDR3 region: CASSTGYRSQYF. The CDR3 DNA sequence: TGTGCCAGCAGTACGGGGTACCGTTCCCAGTACTTC.

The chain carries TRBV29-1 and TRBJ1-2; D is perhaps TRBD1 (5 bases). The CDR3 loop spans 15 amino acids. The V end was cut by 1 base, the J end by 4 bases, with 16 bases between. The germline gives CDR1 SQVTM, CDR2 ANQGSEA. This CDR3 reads CSVEVWDREAYGYTF. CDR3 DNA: TGCAGCGTTGAAGTTTGGGACCGAGAGGCCTATGGCTACACCTTC.

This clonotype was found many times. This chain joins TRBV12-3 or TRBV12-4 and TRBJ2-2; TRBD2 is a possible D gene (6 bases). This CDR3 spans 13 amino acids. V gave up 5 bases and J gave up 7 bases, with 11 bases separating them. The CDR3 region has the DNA TGTGCCAGCAGTCTTCTAGCGATCGGGGAGCTGTTTTTT. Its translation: CASSLLAIGELFF.

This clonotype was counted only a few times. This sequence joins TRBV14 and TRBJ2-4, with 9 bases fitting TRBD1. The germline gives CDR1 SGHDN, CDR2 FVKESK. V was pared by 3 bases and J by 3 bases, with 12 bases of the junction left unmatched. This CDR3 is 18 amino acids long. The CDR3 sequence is CASSQGDRENLYKNIQYF. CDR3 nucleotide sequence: TGTGCCAGCAGCCAGGGGGACAGGGAGAACCTATACAAAAACATTCAGTACTTC.

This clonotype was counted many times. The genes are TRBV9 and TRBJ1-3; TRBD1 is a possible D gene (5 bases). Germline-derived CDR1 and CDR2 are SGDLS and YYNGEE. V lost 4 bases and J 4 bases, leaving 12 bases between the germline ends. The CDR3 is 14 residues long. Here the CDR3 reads CASSLQEAGNTIYF. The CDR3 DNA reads TGTGCCAGCAGCCTACAGGAAGCCGGAAACACCATATATTTT.

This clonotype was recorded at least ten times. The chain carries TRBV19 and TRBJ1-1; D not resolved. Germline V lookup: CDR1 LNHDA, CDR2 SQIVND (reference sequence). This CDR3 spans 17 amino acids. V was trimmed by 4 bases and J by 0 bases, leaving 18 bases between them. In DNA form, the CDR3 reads TGTGCCAGTAGTACTGGGCGTTCCGTCAGTCTGAACACTGAAGCTTTCTTT. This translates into CASSTGRSVSLNTEAFF.

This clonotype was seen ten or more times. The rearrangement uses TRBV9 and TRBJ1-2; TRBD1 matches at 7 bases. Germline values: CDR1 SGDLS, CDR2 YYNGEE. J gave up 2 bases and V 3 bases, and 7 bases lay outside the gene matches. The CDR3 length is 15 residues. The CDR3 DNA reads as TGTGCCAGCAGCGCACCATCGACAGGGAACTATGGCTACACCTTC. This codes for CASSAPSTGNYGYTF. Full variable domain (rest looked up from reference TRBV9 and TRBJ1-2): DSGVTQTPKHLITATGQRVTLRCSPRSGDLSVYWYQQSLDQGLQFLIQYYNGEERAKGNILERFSAQQFPDLHSELNLSSLELGDSALYFCASSAPSTGNYGYTFGSGTRLTVV.

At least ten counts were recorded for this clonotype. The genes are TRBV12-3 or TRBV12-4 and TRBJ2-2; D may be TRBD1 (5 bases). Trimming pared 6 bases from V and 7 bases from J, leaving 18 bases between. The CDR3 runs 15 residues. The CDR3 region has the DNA TGTGCCAGCAGATCCTTGGGGCCTTGGGGCGGGGAGCTGTTTTTT. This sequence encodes CASRSLGPWGGELFF.

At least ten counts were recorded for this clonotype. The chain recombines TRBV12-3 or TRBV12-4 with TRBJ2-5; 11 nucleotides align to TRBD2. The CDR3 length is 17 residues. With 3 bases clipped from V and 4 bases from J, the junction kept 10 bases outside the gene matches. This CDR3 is CASSFTSGSPSGETQYF. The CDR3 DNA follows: TGTGCCAGCAGTTTCACTAGCGGGAGCCCAAGTGGAGAGACCCAGTACTTC.